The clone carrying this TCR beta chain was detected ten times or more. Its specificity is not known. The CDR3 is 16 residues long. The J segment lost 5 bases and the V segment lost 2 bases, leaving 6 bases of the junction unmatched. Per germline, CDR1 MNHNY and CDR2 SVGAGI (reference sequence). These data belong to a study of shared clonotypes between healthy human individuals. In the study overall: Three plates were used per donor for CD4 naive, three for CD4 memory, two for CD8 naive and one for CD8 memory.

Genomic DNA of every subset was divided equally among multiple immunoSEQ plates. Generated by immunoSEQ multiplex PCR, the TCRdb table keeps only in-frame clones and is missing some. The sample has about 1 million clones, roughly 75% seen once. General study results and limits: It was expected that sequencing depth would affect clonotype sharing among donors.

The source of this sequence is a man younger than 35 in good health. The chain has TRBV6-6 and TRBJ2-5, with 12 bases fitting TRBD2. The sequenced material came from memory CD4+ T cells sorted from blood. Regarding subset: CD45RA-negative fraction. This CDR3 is CASSYLAGGPGETQYF. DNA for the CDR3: TGTGCCAGCAGTTACCTAGCGGGAGGGCCAGGGGAGACCCAGTACTTC.